This T cell receptor beta chain was recovered during a study of blood T cell repertoires in COVID-19. Study overall: Samples of COVID-19 (acute and convalescent) were obtained from the United States, Italy and Spain. PBMCs, B-cell-depleted T cells, or T cells provided the cDNA or gDNA that made up the material.

CDR3 size: 16 residues. This clone was counted only a few times. Method: immunoSEQ multiplex PCR; TCRdb's copy keeps in-frame clones and lacks some. The table shows about 260,000 clones, with about 89% occurring only once. This clonotype was sampled from a woman in her 40s who had recovered from COVID-19. V is TRBV12-1 and J is TRBJ2-2; the tabulated D call, TRBD1, remains unverified against the DNA. TRBV12-1 is noted as a pseudogene. Sequencing was carried out using peripheral blood. CDR3 amino acids: CASSRDRDRNTGELFF. CDR3 bases: TGTGCCAGCAGCCGGGACCGGGACAGGAACACCGGGGAGCTGTTTTTT.